The clone carrying this T cell receptor beta chain was recorded a few times. This entry is derived from a study of blood T cell repertoires in COVID-19. V dropped 6 bases and J dropped 3; count of bases not matched to a gene: 9. The CDR3 covers 16 residues. Germline V gives CDR1 SGHRS, CDR2 YFSETQ. Sequencing used immunoSEQ multiplex PCR; TCRdb keeps in-frame clones, though not all of them. The sample carries 140,000 to 150,000 clones, 87% recorded once. Sequencing was performed on peripheral blood. This receptor was identified in an elderly man with acute or convalescent COVID-19. The V gene is TRBV5-1, the J gene TRBJ2-5; 12 nucleotides agree with TRBD2. CDR3 in amino acids: CASTTRTSGGKETQYF. The CDR3 nucleotides are TGCGCCAGCACTACGCGAACTAGCGGGGGGAAAGAGACCCAGTACTTC.